Described below is a single TCR beta chain sequence and its context. The data stem from a study of blood T cell repertoires in COVID-19. Overall study context: The study drew acute and convalescent COVID-19 samples from the United States, Italy and Spain. In each case, the material was cDNA or gDNA derived from T cells, B-cell-depleted T cells, or PBMCs.

V dropped 6 bases and J dropped 0 bases, with 13 bases sitting between them. This CDR3 has 15 residues. In germline, CDR1 is KGHSH, CDR2 LQKENI. The protocol was immunoSEQ multiplex PCR, while the TCRdb copy is restricted to in-frame clones and leaves out a portion. The sample contains tens of thousands of clones, about 88% of which appear only once. Sequencing input: peripheral blood. This clonotype was sampled from a man older than 75 with active or convalescent COVID-19. The chain couples TRBV18 to TRBJ2-3; no clear D gene. In DNA form, the CDR3 reads TGTGCCAGCTCGCCTCGCTTAGCTAGCACAGATACGCAGTATTTT. Its translation: CASSPRLASTDTQYF.